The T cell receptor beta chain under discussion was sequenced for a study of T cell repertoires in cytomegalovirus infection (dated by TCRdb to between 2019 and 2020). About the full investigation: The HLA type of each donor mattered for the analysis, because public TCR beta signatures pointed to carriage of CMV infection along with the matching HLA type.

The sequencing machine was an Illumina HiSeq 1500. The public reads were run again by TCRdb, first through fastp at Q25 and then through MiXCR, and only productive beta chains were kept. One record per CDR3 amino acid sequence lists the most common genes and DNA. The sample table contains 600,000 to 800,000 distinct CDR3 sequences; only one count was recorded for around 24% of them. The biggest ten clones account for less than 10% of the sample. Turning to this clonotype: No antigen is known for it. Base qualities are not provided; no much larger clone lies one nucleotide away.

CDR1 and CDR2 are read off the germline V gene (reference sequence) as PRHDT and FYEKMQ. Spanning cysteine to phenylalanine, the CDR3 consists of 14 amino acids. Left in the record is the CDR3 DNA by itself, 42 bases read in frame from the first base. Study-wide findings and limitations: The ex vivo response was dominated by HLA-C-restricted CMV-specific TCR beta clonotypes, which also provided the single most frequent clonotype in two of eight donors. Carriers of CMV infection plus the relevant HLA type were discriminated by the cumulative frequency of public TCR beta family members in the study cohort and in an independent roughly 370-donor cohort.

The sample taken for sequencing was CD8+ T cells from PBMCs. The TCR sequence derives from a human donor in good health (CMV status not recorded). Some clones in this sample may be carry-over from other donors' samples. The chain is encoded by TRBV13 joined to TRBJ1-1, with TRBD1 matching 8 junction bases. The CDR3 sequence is CSSGGRGIGTEAFF. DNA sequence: TGTTCCTCAGGGGGCAGGGGAATCGGCACTGAAGCTTTCTTT.